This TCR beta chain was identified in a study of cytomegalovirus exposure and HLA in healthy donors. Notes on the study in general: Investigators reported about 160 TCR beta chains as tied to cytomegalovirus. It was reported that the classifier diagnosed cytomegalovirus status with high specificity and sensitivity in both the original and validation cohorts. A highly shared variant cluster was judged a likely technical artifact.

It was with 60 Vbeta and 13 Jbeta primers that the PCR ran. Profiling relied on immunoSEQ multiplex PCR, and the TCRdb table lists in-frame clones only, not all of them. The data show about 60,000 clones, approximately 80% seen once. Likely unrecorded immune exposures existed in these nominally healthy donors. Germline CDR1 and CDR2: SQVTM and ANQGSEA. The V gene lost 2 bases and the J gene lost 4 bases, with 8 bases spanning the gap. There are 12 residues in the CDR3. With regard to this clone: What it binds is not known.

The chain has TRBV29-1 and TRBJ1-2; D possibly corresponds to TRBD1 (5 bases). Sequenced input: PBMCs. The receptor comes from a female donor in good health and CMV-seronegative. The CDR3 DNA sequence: TGCAGCGTTGAAAGGGGTGGCTATGGCTACACCTTC. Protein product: CSVERGGYGYTF.